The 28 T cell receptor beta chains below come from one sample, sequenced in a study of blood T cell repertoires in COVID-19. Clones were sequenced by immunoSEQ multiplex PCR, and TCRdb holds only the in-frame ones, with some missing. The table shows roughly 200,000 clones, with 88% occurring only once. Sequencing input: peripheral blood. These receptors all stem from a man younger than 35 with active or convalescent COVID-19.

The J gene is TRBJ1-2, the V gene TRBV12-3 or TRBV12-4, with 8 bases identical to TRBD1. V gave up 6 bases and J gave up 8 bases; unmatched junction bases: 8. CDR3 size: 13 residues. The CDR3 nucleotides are TGTGCCAGCAGCGACAGGGGAGTTGGGGGCTACACCTTC. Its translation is CASSDRGVGGYTF.

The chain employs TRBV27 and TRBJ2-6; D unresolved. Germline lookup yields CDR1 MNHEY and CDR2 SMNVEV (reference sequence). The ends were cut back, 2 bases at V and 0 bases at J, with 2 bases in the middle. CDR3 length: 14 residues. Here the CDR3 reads CASSLLSGANVLTF. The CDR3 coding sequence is TGTGCCAGCAGTTTACTCTCTGGGGCCAACGTCCTGACTTTC.

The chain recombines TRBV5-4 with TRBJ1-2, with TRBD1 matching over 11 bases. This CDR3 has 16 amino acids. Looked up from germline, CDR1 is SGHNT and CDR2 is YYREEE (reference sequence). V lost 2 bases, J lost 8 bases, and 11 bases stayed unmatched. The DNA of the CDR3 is TGTGCCAGCAGCTTAGGGGGTGGACAGGGGGCGAGAGGCTACACCTTC. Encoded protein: CASSLGGGQGARGYTF.

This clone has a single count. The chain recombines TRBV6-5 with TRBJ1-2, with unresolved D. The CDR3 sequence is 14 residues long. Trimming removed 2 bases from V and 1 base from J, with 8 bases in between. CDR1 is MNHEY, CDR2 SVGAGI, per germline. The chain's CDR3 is CASSYAEGNYGYTF. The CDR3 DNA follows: TGTGCCAGCAGTTACGCAGAGGGTAACTATGGCTACACCTTC.

The CDR3 bases are TGCGCCAGCAGACCCCACGACAGGGTAGACGAGCAGTTCTTC. The encoded protein is CASRPHDRVDEQFF. The chain combines TRBV5-1 with TRBJ2-1; 7 bases line up with TRBD1. This CDR3 is 14 amino acids long. Germline CDR1 reads SGHRS; CDR2 reads YFSETQ. V gave up 5 bases and J gave up 10 bases; unmatched junction bases: 12. Supplemented by reference TRBV5-1 and TRBJ2-1, the full variable domain reads KAGVTQTPRYLIKTRGQQVTLSCSPISGHRSVSWYQQTPGQGLQFLFEYFSETQRNKGNFPGRFSGRQFSNSRSEMNVSTLELGDSALYLCASRPHDRVDEQFFGPGTRLTVL.

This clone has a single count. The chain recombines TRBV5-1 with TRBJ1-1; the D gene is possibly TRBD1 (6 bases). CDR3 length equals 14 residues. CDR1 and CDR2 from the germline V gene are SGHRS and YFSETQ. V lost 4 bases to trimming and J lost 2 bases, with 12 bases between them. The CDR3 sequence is CASSRQVSNTEAFF. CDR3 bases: TGCGCCAGCAGCAGACAGGTCTCTAACACTGAAGCTTTCTTT.

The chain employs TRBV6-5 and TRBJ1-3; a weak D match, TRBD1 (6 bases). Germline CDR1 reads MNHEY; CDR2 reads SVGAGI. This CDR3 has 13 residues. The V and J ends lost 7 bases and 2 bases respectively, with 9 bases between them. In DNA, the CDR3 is TGTGCCAGCATTACAGGGCCTGGAAACACCATATATTTT. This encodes CASITGPGNTIYF.

CDR3 in DNA: TGTGCCAGCAGCTTATGGGTTTCGGGGGAGCAGTACTTC. Translating it yields CASSLWVSGEQYF. J is TRBJ2-7 and V is TRBV7-9; tentatively, D is TRBD2 (5 bases). The germline V gene has CDR1 SEHNR and CDR2 FQNEAQ (reference sequence). The CDR3 runs to 13 residues. Trimming removed 2 bases at V and 7 bases at J, with 12 bases between.

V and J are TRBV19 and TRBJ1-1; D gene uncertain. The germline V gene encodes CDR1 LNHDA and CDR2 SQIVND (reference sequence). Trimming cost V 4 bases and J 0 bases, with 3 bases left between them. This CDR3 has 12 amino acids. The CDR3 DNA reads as TGTGCCAGTAGTACTTTGAACACTGAAGCTTTCTTT. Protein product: CASSTLNTEAFF.

As DNA, the CDR3 is TGTGCCAGCAGCTTAGTATTTTCCGGGGAGCTGTTTTTT. The encoded protein is CASSLVFSGELFF. The V call is TRBV11-3, the J call TRBJ2-2; D not resolved. This CDR3 has 13 amino acids. Trimming left V 1 base short and J 6 bases short, with 6 bases between. The germline V gene encodes CDR1 SGHNT and CDR2 YENEEA.

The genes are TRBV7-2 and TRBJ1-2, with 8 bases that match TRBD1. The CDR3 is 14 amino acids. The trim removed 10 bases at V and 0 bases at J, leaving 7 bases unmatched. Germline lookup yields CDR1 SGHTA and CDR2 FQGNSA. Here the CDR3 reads CANQMTGANYGYTF. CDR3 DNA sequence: TGTGCCAACCAGATGACAGGGGCTAACTATGGCTACACCTTC.

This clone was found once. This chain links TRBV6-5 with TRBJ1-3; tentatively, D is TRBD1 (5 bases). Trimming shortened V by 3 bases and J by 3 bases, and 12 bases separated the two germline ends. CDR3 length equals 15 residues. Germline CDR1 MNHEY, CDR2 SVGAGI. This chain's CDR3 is CASSYGTGLGNTIYF. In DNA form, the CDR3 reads TGTGCCAGCAGTTATGGGACTGGTCTTGGAAACACCATATATTTT.

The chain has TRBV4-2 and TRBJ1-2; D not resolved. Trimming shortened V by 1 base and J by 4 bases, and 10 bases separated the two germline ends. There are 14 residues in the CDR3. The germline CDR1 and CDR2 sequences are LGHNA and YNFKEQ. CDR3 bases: TGTGCCAGCAGCCAAGTCCGGGGTTCCTATGGCTACACCTTC. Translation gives CASSQVRGSYGYTF.

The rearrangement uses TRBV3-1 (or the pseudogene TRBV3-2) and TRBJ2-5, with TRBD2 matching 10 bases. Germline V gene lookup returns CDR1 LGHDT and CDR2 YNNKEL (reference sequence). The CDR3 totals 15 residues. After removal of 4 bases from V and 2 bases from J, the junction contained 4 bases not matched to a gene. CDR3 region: CASSRRTSGQETQYF. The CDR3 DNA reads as TGTGCCAGCAGCCGCCGGACTAGCGGACAAGAGACCCAGTACTTC.

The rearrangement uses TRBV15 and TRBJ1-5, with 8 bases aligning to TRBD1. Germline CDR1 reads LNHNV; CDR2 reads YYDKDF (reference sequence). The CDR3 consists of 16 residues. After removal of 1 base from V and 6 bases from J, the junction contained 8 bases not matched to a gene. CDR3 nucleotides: TGTGCCACCAGCAGAGGATGGACAGGGAATCTTCAGCCCCAGCATTTT. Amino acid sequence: CATSRGWTGNLQPQHF. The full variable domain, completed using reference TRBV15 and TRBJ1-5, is DAMVIQNPRYQVTQFGKPVTLSCSQTLNHNVMYWYQQKSSQAPKLLFHYYDKDFNNEADTPDNFQSRRPNTSFCFLDIRSPGLGDTAMYLCATSRGWTGNLQPQHFGDGTRLSIL.

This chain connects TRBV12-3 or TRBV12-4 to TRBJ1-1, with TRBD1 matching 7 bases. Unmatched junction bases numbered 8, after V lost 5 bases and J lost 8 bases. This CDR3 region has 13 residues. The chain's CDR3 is CASSRGGGFEAFF. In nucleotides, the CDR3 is TGTGCCAGCAGTAGAGGGGGCGGTTTCGAAGCTTTCTTT.

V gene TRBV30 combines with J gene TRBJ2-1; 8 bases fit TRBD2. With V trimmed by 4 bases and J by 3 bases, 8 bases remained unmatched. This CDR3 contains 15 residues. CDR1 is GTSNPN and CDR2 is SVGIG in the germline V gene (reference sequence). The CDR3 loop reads CAWTSKRGSYNEQFF. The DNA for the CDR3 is TGTGCCTGGACGTCTAAGCGGGGGAGCTACAATGAGCAGTTCTTC.

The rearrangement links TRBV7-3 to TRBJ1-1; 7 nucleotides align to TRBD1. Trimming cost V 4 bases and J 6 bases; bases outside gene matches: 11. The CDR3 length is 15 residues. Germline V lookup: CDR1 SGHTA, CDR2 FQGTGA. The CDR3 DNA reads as TGTGCCAGCAGCTCGACAGGGAGGCCGGGGGCTGAAGCTTTCTTT. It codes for CASSSTGRPGAEAFF.

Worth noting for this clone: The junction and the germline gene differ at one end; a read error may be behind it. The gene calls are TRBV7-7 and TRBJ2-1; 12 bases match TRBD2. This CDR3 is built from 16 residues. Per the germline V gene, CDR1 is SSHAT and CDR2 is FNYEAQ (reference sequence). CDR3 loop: CASSAQLAGGYNEQFF. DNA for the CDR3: TGTGCTAGCAGCGCCCAGCTAGCGGGAGGGTACAATGAGCAGTTCTTC.

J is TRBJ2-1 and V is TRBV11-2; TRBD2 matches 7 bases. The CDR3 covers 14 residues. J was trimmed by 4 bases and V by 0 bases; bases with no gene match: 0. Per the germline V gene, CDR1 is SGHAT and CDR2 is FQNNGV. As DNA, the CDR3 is TGTGCCAGCAGCTTAGAGGGGGGGTACAATGAGCAGTTCTTC. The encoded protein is CASSLEGGYNEQFF.

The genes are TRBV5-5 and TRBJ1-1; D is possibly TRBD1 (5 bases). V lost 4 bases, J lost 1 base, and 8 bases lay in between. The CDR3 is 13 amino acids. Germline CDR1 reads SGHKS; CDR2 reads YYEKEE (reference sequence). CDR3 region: CASSQTANTEAFF. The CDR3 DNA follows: TGTGCCAGCAGCCAGACAGCGAACACTGAAGCTTTCTTT.

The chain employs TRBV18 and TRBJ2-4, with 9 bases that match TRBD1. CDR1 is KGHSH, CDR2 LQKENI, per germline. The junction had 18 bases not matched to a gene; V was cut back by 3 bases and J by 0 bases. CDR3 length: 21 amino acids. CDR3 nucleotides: TGTGCCAGCTCACCCGGATTTGGGGGACAGGGTCGTGGTATAGCCAAAAACATTCAGTACTTC. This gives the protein CASSPGFGGQGRGIAKNIQYF.

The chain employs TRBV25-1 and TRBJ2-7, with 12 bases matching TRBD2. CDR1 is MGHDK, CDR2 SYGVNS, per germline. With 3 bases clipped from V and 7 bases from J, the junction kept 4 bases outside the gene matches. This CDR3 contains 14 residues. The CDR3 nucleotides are TGTGCCAGCAGTGATCGACTAGCGGGAGCTGAGCAGTACTTC. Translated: CASSDRLAGAEQYF.

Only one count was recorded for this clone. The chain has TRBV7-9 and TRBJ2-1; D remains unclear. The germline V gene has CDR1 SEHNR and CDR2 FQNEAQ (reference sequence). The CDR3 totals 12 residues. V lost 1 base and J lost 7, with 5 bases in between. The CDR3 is CASSLEANEQFF. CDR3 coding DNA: TGTGCCAGCAGCTTAGAAGCAAATGAGCAGTTCTTC.

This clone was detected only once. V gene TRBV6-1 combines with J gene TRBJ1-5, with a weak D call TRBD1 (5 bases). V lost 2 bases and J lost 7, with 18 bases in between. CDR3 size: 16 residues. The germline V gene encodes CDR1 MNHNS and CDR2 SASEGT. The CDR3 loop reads CASSELATVLGQPQHF. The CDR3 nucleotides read TGTGCCAGCAGTGAATTGGCGACAGTCCTAGGCCAGCCCCAGCATTTT.

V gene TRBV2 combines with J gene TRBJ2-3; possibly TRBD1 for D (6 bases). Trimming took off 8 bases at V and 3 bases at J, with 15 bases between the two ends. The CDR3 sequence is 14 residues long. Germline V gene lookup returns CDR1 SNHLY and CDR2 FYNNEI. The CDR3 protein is CASSDPRGTDTQYF. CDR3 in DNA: TGTGCCAGCTCGGACCCCAGGGGAACAGATACGCAGTATTTT.

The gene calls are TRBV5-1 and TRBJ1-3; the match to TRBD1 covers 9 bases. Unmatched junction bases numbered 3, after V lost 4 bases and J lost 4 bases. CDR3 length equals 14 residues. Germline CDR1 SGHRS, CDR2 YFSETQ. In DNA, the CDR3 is TGCGCCAGCAGCACCGGACAGGGGGGAAACACCATATATTTT. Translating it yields CASSTGQGGNTIYF. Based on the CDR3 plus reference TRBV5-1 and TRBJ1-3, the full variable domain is KAGVTQTPRYLIKTRGQQVTLSCSPISGHRSVSWYQQTPGQGLQFLFEYFSETQRNKGNFPGRFSGRQFSNSRSEMNVSTLELGDSALYLCASSTGQGGNTIYFGEGSWLTVV.

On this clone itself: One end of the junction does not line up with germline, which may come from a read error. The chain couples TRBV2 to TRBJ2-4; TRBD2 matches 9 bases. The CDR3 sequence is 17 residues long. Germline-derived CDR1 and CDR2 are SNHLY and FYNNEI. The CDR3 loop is CASSYTTLGRGGDPRGF. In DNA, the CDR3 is TGTGCCAGCAGCTACACCACGCTCGGGCGGGGGGGGGACCCCCGCGGCTTC.